This T cell receptor beta chain is from a study of control samples from healthy donors and cancer patients (dated by TCRdb to the early 2020s). With respect to this clone: What this receptor recognizes is not known. Base qualities are not provided; no much larger clone lies one nucleotide away.

CDR1 is given as MNHEY and CDR2 as SMNVEV, both from the germline V gene (reference sequence). V is cut back by 6 bases and J by 3 bases, with 6 bases in the junction unmatched. Spanning cysteine to phenylalanine, the CDR3 consists of 14 amino acids. Left in the record is the CDR3 DNA by itself, 42 bases read in frame from the first base. Preparation of the library involved the immunoSEQ multiplex PCR assay. TCRdb re-hosts the immuneACCESS table, in-frame sequences only. Its copies lack some clones; in the studies checked, an unresolved V gene accounts for under half of them, and the cause for the rest is not known. In all, the sample holds approximately 140,000 clones, and around 90% of those were seen once. The ten largest clonotypes hold approximately 10% of the sample.

The V and J segments used are TRBV27 and TRBJ2-3, with 7 bases matching TRBD1. This TCR was sampled from a man aged 25-45 years in good health. The sample consisted of blood. The DNA reads TGTGCCAGCAGCACCCACAGGGGAACAGATACGCAGTATTTT. Its protein product is CASSTHRGTDTQYF.